This T cell receptor (beta chain) comes out of a study of OX40 agonist ivuxolimab in advanced cancers. Notes on the research overall: Ivuxolimab, which targeted the costimulatory receptor OX40 (CD134), was an agonistic, fully human IgG2 monoclonal antibody. Intravenous ivuxolimab was administered to patients every 2 weeks at six dose levels: 0.01, 0.1, 0.3, 1.5, 3 and 10 mg/kg. Among the roughly 52 dose-escalation patients, 19 had hepatocellular carcinoma, around 15 melanoma, 9 renal cell carcinoma and 9 head and neck cancer. A male proportion of around 83% and a mean age of 60 years, ranging from 23 to 79, were recorded for the dose-escalation cohort. Patients were allowed to have had prior anti-PD-1, anti-PD-L1 or anti-CTLA-4 therapy, and approximately 41% of the dose-escalation patients had previously received checkpoint inhibitors. Partial responses occurred in three dose-escalation patients: two with cutaneous melanoma and one with hepatocellular carcinoma. Peripheral TCRbeta sequencing aimed to test whether ivuxolimab altered TCR sequence diversity and caused clonal T-cell expansion. The paper covers the monotherapy dose-escalation part of the phase I ivuxolimab trial, which included N of about 50 patients.

General study outcomes and caveats: On average, CD8+ T cells showed more expanded clones than CD4+ T cells after ivuxolimab. In the 0.1-3.0 mg/kg groups, partial responders were among the patients with the lowest normalized peripheral clonal expansion, particularly in CD8+ T cells. Low levels of normalized T-cell clonal expansion were also seen in some patients who did not respond. At doses from 0.1 to 3.0 mg/kg, clonal expansion was seen in both CD4+ and CD8+ blood T cells between baseline and week 6. Which antigens the clonally expanded peripheral T cells were specific for was not determined.

Patients with autoimmune disease history or receiving systemic immunosuppression were excluded from the trial. Peripheral blood for TCR sequencing was drawn from every dose cohort at baseline, at cycle 4 day 1 and at cycle 7 day 1. Samples came from an open-label, multicenter, first-in-human phase I dose-escalation trial of ivuxolimab. The trial enrolled adults with locally advanced or metastatic head and neck squamous cell, hepatocellular, melanoma or renal cell carcinoma. CD4+ and CD8+ T cells were sorted separately from peripheral blood before TCR sequencing. The CDR3 contains 13 residues, cysteine and phenylalanine counted. Of the read, only the CDR3 DNA is kept; its 39 bases are in frame from base 1. Trimmed from V: 5 bases; trimmed from J: 4 bases; junction bases lacking a gene match: 2. CDR1 and CDR2 were assigned from the germline V gene as SGHAT and FQNNGV. Genomic DNA was isolated from the sorted cells so that the TCRbeta CDR3 region could be sequenced. The immunoSEQ Assay was used to sequence the TCRbeta CDR3 regions. TCRdb stores this immuneACCESS table with in-frame sequences only. Part of the clones is absent; in the studies checked, under half of the shortfall reflects unresolved V genes, and no reason is known for the rest. The sample table lists tens of thousands of clones, roughly 86% of them with a count of one. The ten largest clones represent about 5% of the sample.

As for this clone: It has no known antigen specificity. Nothing much larger sits one base from this clone, and base qualities are not available.

The TCR comes from an adult with an advanced solid tumor such as melanoma, head and neck, liver or kidney cancer. This material consisted of CD4+ or CD8+ T cells sorted from blood, taken in a trial of the OX40 agonist ivuxolimab. The rearrangement joined TRBV11-2 to TRBJ1-3, with 7 middle bases fitting TRBD1. Here the CDR3 is given as CASSTGQGNTIYF. Here is the DNA: TGTGCCAGCAGCACGGGACAGGGAAACACCATATATTTT.